The entry below gives a single T cell receptor beta chain sequence along with its context. Mouse gene names apply. The CDR3 end lies 1 residue beyond the end of the read and is filled in from the germline J gene. TCRdb keeps only in-frame clones here, not all; method: immunoSEQ multiplex PCR. The table has fewer than 10,000 clones, around 48% seen once; the top ten hold about 6.7%. Trimming left V 1 base short and J 4 bases short, with 4 bases between. There are 12 residues in the CDR3. Germline V CDR1 and CDR2: SGHSN, HYEKVE. Time point: mouse harvest day 7 after allogeneic transplant. The graft held 10^6 splenic CD5+ T cells and 10^7 T-cell-depleted bone marrow cells. This entry belongs to a study of tissue T cells after allogeneic stem cell transplantation.

V gene TRBV12-1 combines with J gene TRBJ2-1; D is unresolved. The TCR originated in a female BALB/c mouse given C57BL/6 T cells with graft-versus-host disease after an allogeneic hematopoietic cell transplant. Material for sequencing was gut tissue. CDR3 sequence reads: CASSLGYAEQFF. The CDR3 bases that were read are TGTGCCAGCTCTCTAGGGTATGCTGAGCAGTTC.